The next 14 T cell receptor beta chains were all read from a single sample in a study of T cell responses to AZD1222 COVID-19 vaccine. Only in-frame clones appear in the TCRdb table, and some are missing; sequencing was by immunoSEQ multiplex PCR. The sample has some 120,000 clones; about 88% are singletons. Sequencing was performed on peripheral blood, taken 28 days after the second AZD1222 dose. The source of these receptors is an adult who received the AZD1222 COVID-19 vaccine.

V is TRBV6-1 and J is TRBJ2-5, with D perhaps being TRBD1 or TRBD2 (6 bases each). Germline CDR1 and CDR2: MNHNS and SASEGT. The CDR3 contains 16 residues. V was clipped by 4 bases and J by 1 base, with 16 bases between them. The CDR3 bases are TGTGCCAGCAGTGCTAGGTGGGGGGCCTCCCAAGAGACCCAGTACTTC. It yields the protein CASSARWGASQETQYF.

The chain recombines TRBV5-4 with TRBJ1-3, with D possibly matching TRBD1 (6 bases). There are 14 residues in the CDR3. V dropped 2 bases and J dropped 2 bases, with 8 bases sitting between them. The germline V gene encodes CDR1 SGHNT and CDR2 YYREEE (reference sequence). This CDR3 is CASSLQGTGNTIYF. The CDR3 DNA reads TGTGCCAGCAGCTTACAGGGAACTGGAAACACCATATATTTT.

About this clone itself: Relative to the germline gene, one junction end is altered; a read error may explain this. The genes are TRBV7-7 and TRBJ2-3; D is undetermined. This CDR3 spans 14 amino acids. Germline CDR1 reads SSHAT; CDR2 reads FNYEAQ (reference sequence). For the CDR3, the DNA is TGTGCTAGCAGCCTGTATACTAGCACAGATACGCAGTATTTT. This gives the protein CASSLYTSTDTQYF. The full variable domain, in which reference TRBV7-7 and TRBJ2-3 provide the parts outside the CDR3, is GAGVSQSPRYKVTKRGQDVTLRCDPISSHATLYWYQQALGQGPEFLTYFNYEAQPDKSGLPSDRFSAERPEGSISTLTIQRTEQRDSAMYRCASSLYTSTDTQYFGPGTRLTVL.

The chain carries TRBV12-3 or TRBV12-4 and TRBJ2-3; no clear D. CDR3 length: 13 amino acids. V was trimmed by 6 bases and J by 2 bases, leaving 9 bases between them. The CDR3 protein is CASRHSNTDTQYF. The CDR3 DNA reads TGTGCCAGCAGACACAGCAACACAGATACGCAGTATTTT.

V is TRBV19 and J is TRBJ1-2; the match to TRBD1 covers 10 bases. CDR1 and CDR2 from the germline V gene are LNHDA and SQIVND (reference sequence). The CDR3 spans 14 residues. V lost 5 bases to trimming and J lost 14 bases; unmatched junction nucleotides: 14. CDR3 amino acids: CASSWRTGGSGRTF. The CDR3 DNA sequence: TGTGCCAGTAGTTGGAGGACAGGGGGATCTGGAAGGACCTTC.

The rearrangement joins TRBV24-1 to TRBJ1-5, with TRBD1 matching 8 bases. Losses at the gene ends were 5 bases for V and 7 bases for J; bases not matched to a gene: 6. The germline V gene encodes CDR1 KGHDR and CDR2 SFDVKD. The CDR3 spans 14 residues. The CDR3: CATSVTGGAQPQHF. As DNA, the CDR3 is TGTGCCACCAGTGTAACAGGGGGTGCGCAGCCCCAGCATTTT.

The CDR3 DNA is TGTGCCGGGGGAGCCTCGGGCACAGATACGCAGTATTTT. Residues: CAGGASGTDTQYF. This chain joins TRBV30 and TRBJ2-3; possibly TRBD1 or TRBD2 for D (5 bases each). The CDR3 spans 13 residues. The germline V gene encodes CDR1 GTSNPN and CDR2 SVGIG (reference sequence). V lost 8 bases and J lost 1, with 13 bases in between. Variable domain in full (rest from reference TRBV30 and TRBJ2-3): SQTIHQWPATLVQPVGSPLSLECTVEGTSNPNLYWYRQAAGRGLQLLFYSVGIGQISSEVPQNLSASRPQDRQFILSSKKLLLSDSGFYLCAGGASGTDTQYFGPGTRLTVL.

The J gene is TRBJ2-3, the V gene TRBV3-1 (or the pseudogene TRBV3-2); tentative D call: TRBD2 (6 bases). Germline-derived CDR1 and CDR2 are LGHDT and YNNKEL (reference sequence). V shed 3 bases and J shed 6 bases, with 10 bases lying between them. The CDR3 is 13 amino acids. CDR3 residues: CASSHGSFDTQYF. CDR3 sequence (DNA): TGTGCCAGCAGCCACGGGAGTTTTGATACGCAGTATTTT.

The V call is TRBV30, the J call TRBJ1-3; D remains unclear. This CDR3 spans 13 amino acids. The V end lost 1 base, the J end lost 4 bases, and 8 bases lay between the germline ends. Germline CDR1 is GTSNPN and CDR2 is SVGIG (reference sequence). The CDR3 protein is CAWSANQGNTIYF. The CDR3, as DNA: TGTGCCTGGAGTGCTAATCAGGGAAACACCATATATTTT. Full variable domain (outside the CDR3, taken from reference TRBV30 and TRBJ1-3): SQTIHQWPATLVQPVGSPLSLECTVEGTSNPNLYWYRQAAGRGLQLLFYSVGIGQISSEVPQNLSASRPQDRQFILSSKKLLLSDSGFYLCAWSANQGNTIYFGEGSWLTVV.

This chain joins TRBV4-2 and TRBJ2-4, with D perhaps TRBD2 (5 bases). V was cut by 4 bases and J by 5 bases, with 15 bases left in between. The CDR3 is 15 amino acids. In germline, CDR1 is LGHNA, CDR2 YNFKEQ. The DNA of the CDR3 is TGTGCCAGCAGCCCCCCCGGGAACACCGAAAACATTCAGTACTTC. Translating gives CASSPPGNTENIQYF.

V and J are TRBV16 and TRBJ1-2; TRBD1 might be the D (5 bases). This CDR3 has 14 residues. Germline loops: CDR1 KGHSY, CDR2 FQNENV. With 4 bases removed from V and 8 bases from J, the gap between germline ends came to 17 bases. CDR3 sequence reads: CASSLGWGRGGYTF. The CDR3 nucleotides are TGTGCCAGCAGCCTTGGATGGGGTAGGGGAGGCTACACCTTC. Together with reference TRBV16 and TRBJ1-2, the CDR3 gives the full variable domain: GEEVAQTPKHLVRGEGQKAKLYCAPIKGHSYVFWYQQVLKNEFKFLISFQNENVFDETGMPKERFSAKCLPNSPCSLEIQATKLEDSAVYFCASSLGWGRGGYTFGSGTRLTVV.

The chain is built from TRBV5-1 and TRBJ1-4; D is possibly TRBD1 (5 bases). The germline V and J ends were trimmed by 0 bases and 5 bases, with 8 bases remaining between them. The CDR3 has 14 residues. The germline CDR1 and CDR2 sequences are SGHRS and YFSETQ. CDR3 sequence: CASSLGDRNEKLFF. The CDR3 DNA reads TGCGCCAGCAGCTTGGGCGACAGAAATGAAAAACTGTTTTTT.

The CDR3 sequence is CASSSLPPGQVQPPLHF. CDR3 in DNA: TGTGCCAGCAGTTCCCTACCCCCCGGACAGGTACAGCCACCCCTCCACTTT. This chain links TRBV27 with TRBJ1-6, with TRBD1 identical over 7 bases. V gave up 4 bases and J gave up 11 bases; unmatched junction bases: 17. The CDR3 sequence is 17 residues long. Per the germline V gene, CDR1 is MNHEY and CDR2 is SMNVEV (reference sequence).

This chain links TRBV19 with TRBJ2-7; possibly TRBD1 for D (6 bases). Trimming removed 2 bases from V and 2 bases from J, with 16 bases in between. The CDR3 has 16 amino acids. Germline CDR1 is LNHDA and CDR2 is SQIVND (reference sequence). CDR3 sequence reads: CASSISGTRITYEQYF. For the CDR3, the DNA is TGTGCCAGTAGTATATCCGGGACACGGATTACCTACGAGCAGTACTTC.